Reported below is one T cell receptor (beta chain). This entry belongs to a study of Ad26.COV2.S vaccination and SARS-CoV-2 variants. Study-wide background: The authors gave Ad26.COV2.S intramuscularly, either once or twice 56 days apart.

Profiled with immunoSEQ multiplex PCR; TCRdb holds only in-frame clones, not every one. The sample yields a few hundred thousand clones, about 83% seen once. CDR3 size: 13 residues. The ends were cut back, 3 bases at V and 5 bases at J, with 11 bases in the middle. Per germline, CDR1 SGHRS and CDR2 YFSETQ. Treatment here: 15 to 20 received Ad26.COV2.S at low or high dose, single or two shots; 5 received placebo; per-sample allocation not given. Samples analyzed were those drawn on day 63 after the first vaccine or placebo injection. The receptor was isolated from a person aged 18-65 years who received the Ad26.COV2.S COVID-19 vaccine or a placebo. The V gene is TRBV5-1, the J gene TRBJ1-2, with no clear D. This specimen consisted of peripheral blood, obtained in a trial of Ad26.COV2.S vaccine versus placebo. The CDR3 coding sequence is TGCGCCAGCAGCTCTTCAGGAGTTTATGGCTACACCTTC. This sequence encodes CASSSSGVYGYTF.